Shown below are 20 T cell receptor beta chains from a single sample sequenced in a study of blood T cell repertoires in COVID-19. The data were produced by immunoSEQ multiplex PCR, yet TCRdb's version contains in-frame clones alone and is incomplete. The repertoire includes 180,000 or so clones, 81% of them detected once, and more than 9.5% sits in the top ten. Source material: peripheral blood. The receptor set was obtained from a woman in her forties with COVID-19, enrolled during active disease.

The chain combines TRBV7-6 with TRBJ1-3; D not resolved. Trimming pared 1 base from V and 7 bases from J, leaving 5 bases between. The CDR3 spans 12 residues. Germline V gives CDR1 SGHVS, CDR2 FNYEAQ. CDR3 sequence reads: CASSLDLNTIYF. The CDR3 DNA is TGTGCCAGCAGCTTAGATCTCAACACCATATATTTT.

The genes are TRBV27 and TRBJ2-2, with 12 bases matching TRBD2. The germline V gene encodes CDR1 MNHEY and CDR2 SMNVEV (reference sequence). Germline trimming cut 8 bases from V and 5 bases from J; bases unmatched to any gene: 3. This CDR3 has 14 amino acids. The CDR3 is CASRLAGGTGELFF. Here the CDR3 DNA reads TGTGCCAGCCGTCTAGCGGGAGGGACCGGGGAGCTGTTTTTT.

The chain uses TRBV18 and TRBJ1-2; D perhaps matches TRBD1 (6 bases). The germline gives CDR1 KGHSH, CDR2 LQKENI. The CDR3 sequence is 16 residues long. V lost 2 bases, J lost 0 bases, and 13 bases lay in between. CDR3 in DNA: TGTGCCAGCTCACCATCACAGGGTGGCACTAACTATGGCTACACCTTC. Translated: CASSPSQGGTNYGYTF.

V gene TRBV9 combines with J gene TRBJ2-1; D not certain. The length of the CDR3 is 15 residues. Germline CDR1 SGDLS, CDR2 YYNGEE. V lost 0 bases and J lost 8, with 15 bases in between. CDR3 coding DNA: TGTGCCAGCAGCGTAGGAATACTATCCCCCGATGAGCAGTTCTTC. It translates to CASSVGILSPDEQFF. Full variable domain (rest looked up from reference TRBV9 and TRBJ2-1): DSGVTQTPKHLITATGQRVTLRCSPRSGDLSVYWYQQSLDQGLQFLIQYYNGEERAKGNILERFSAQQFPDLHSELNLSSLELGDSALYFCASSVGILSPDEQFFGPGTRLTVL.

The chain carries TRBV6-5 and TRBJ2-2; 8 nucleotides match TRBD1. The CDR3 is 15 amino acids. V was pared by 6 bases and J by 0 bases, with 3 bases of the junction left unmatched. Germline V lookup: CDR1 MNHEY, CDR2 SVGAGI. CDR3 residues: CASRRDRSNTGELFF. CDR3 DNA: TGTGCCAGCAGACGGGACAGGTCGAACACCGGGGAGCTGTTTTTT.

V and J are TRBV11-2 and TRBJ2-2, with a tentative D call TRBD1 (6 bases). This CDR3 is built from 14 residues. CDR1 is SGHAT and CDR2 is FQNNGV in the germline V gene. Deletions cut 10 bases from V and 4 bases from J, with 16 bases between. DNA for the CDR3: TGTGCCACAGGGACACTGGGAACCACCGGGGAGCTGTTTTTT. Translated, it gives CATGTLGTTGELFF.

The V call is TRBV29-1, the J call TRBJ2-5; D possibly corresponds to TRBD2 (5 bases). V was pared by 7 bases and J by 5 bases, with 20 bases between. Germline CDR1 is SQVTM and CDR2 is ANQGSEA. This CDR3 is 14 amino acids long. The CDR3 nucleotides are TGCAGCGCCCACCCCCCGGGCGGGTCCGAGACCCAGTACTTC. Protein: CSAHPPGGSETQYF.

The rearrangement joins TRBV5-5 to TRBJ2-5; 9 bases are a match to TRBD2. The CDR3 runs 14 residues. V was clipped by 6 bases and J by 4 bases; unmatched bases: 7. Germline V gives CDR1 SGHKS, CDR2 YYEKEE (reference sequence). The CDR3 reads CASIRGREGETQYF. The CDR3 DNA sequence: TGTGCCAGCATCCGCGGGAGGGAGGGAGAGACCCAGTACTTC.

The V and J genes are TRBV9 and TRBJ2-2, with 9 bases aligning to TRBD2. The CDR3 consists of 17 residues. The germline V gene encodes CDR1 SGDLS and CDR2 YYNGEE. The V segment lost 0 bases and the J segment 4 bases; nucleotides outside the gene matches: 7. The DNA for the CDR3 is TGTGCCAGCAGCGTAGAAGTGGGCGGGAGGGCCACCGGGGAGCTGTTTTTT. Translation: CASSVEVGGRATGELFF.

As for this clone: The same CDR3 is also encoded by other DNA sequences in this sample. V and J are TRBV19 and TRBJ1-1; possibly TRBD1 for D (6 bases). The V end was cut by 3 bases, the J end by 0 bases, with 8 bases between. The germline gives CDR1 LNHDA, CDR2 SQIVND (reference sequence). The CDR3 is made up of 14 amino acids. The CDR3 loop reads CASSIGGMNTEAFF. In DNA, the CDR3 is TGTGCCAGTAGTATTGGGGGCATGAACACTGAAGCTTTCTTT.

This clone was recorded a few times. The genes are TRBV2 and TRBJ2-3; no clear D gene. Per the germline V gene, CDR1 is SNHLY and CDR2 is FYNNEI. With 9 bases removed from V and 5 bases from J, the gap between germline ends came to 9 bases. CDR3 size: 11 residues. CDR3 sequence (DNA): TGTGCCAGTTCGTCAGGAGATACGCAGTATTTT. Its translation: CASSSGDTQYF.

This rearrangement joins TRBV9 to TRBJ2-2, with D tentatively TRBD1 (6 bases). Per germline, CDR1 SGDLS and CDR2 YYNGEE. V was pared by 7 bases and J by 9 bases, with 13 bases between. The CDR3 is made up of 12 amino acids. The CDR3 spells CASGVRGWELFF. CDR3 in DNA: TGTGCCAGCGGGGTCAGGGGATGGGAGCTGTTTTTT. Together with reference TRBV9 and TRBJ2-2, the CDR3 gives the full variable domain: DSGVTQTPKHLITATGQRVTLRCSPRSGDLSVYWYQQSLDQGLQFLIQYYNGEERAKGNILERFSAQQFPDLHSELNLSSLELGDSALYFCASGVRGWELFFGEGSRLTVL.

The CDR3 region has the DNA TGTGCCACTTGGAGCGGGGGGGGGAATGAGCAGTTCTTC. Residues: CATWSGGGNEQFF. V usage is TRBV24-1 and J usage is TRBJ2-1, with TRBD2 identical over 10 bases. Germline V lookup: CDR1 KGHDR, CDR2 SFDVKD. This CDR3 contains 13 residues. The J segment lost 7 bases and the V segment lost 10 bases, leaving 6 bases of the junction unmatched.

The chain employs TRBV30 and TRBJ1-2; TRBD1 is a possible D gene (5 bases). V shed 5 bases and J shed 4 bases, with 11 bases lying between them. CDR1 is GTSNPN and CDR2 is SVGIG in the germline V gene (reference sequence). The CDR3 totals 12 residues. The CDR3 loop reads CAWDSPLYGYTF. In nucleotides, the CDR3 is TGTGCCTGGGACAGCCCACTCTATGGCTACACCTTC. The variable domain in full, with the rest retrieved from reference TRBV30 and TRBJ1-2, is SQTIHQWPATLVQPVGSPLSLECTVEGTSNPNLYWYRQAAGRGLQLLFYSVGIGQISSEVPQNLSASRPQDRQFILSSKKLLLSDSGFYLCAWDSPLYGYTFGSGTRLTVV.

V usage is TRBV19 and J usage is TRBJ1-4; perhaps TRBD1 as D (6 bases). Germline loops: CDR1 LNHDA, CDR2 SQIVND (reference sequence). V lost 6 bases and J lost 7, with 15 bases in between. This CDR3 spans 14 amino acids. The CDR3 protein is CASSPTGKGEKLFF. The CDR3 DNA reads TGTGCCAGTAGCCCTACAGGGAAAGGTGAAAAACTGTTTTTT.

The chain combines TRBV24-1 with TRBJ2-1; D possibly corresponds to TRBD1 (6 bases). Germline assignment: CDR1 KGHDR and CDR2 SFDVKD. Trimming left V 4 bases short and J 4 bases short, with 19 bases between. CDR3 length equals 17 residues. This CDR3 reads CATSDTTGRGVYNEQFF. The CDR3 bases are TGTGCCACCAGTGACACTACAGGGCGAGGGGTTTACAATGAGCAGTTCTTC.

This chain uses TRBV10-1 with TRBJ2-7, with 10 bases aligning to TRBD1. This CDR3 comprises 15 residues. The germline CDR1 and CDR2 sequences are WNHNN and SYGVQD (reference sequence). The J segment lost 2 bases and the V segment lost 6 bases, leaving 7 bases of the junction unmatched. The CDR3 region has the DNA TGCGCCAGCAGACCCGGGACAGGGGATACCTACGAGCAGTACGTC. Translation: CASRPGTGDTYEQYV.

This clone turned up a few times. This specimen includes other DNA sequences encoding the same CDR3. V usage is TRBV10-3 and J usage is TRBJ2-1; perhaps TRBD2 as D (5 bases). Germline V gene sequence: CDR1 ENHRY, CDR2 SYGVKD. Trimming removed 5 bases from V and 10 bases from J, with 9 bases in between. The CDR3 totals 11 residues. CDR3 in DNA: TGTGCCATCAGTACCGGACTCGAGCAGTTCTTC. Encoded protein: CAISTGLEQFF.

The V and J genes are TRBV28 and TRBJ1-2; D uncertain. V lost 6 bases, J lost 4 bases, and 15 bases lay in between. The CDR3 contains 14 residues. Germline assignment: CDR1 MDHEN and CDR2 SYDVKM. CDR3: CASREVMALYGYTF. The CDR3 DNA reads as TGTGCCAGCAGAGAGGTTATGGCCCTCTATGGCTACACCTTC.

This clone was counted only a few times. The CDR3 spells CASSPPIRGPYNEQFF. The CDR3 region has the DNA TGTGCCAGCTCACCACCGATCAGGGGGCCTTACAATGAGCAGTTCTTC. V is TRBV18 and J is TRBJ2-1; TRBD1 matches at 8 bases. This CDR3 contains 16 residues. Germline V CDR1 and CDR2: KGHSH, LQKENI. The J segment lost 4 bases and the V segment lost 0 bases, leaving 5 bases of the junction unmatched.